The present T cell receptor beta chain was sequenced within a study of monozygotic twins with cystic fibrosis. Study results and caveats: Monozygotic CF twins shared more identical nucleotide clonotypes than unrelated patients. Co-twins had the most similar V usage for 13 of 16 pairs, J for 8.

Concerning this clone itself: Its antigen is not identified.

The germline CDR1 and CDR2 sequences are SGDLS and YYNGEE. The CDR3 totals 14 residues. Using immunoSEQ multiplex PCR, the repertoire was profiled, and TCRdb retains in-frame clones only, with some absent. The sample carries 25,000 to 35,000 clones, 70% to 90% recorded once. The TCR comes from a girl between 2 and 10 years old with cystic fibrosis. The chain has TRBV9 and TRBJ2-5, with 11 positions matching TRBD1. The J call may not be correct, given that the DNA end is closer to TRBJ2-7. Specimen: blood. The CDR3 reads CASSGGQGASEQYF. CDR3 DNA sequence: TGTGCCAGCAGCGGAGGACAGGGGGCATCCGAGCAGTACTTC.